This passage covers 2 T cell receptor beta chains from one sample sequenced in a study of blood T cells in healthy people across ages. Together with a sample-barcoded 5' primer, a J-beta primer mix was included in a second PCR lasting about 7 to 12 cycles. TCRdb re-analysed the 5' RACE reads in MiXCR, keeping a single row per CDR3 protein. The table lists around 1.5 million distinct CDR3 sequences, approximately 40% of them singletons. Input material: blood. These receptors were obtained from a woman aged 18-29 years in good health.

This sequence joins TRBV12-3 or TRBV12-4 and TRBJ2-2; D is possibly TRBD2 (5 bases). The CDR3 loop spans 14 amino acids. Deletions cut 5 bases from V and 3 bases from J, with 10 bases between. CDR3: CASSPPRDTGELFF. For the CDR3, the DNA is TGTGCCAGCAGTCCACCGCGGGACACCGGGGAGCTGTTTTTT.

The chain has TRBV12-3 or TRBV12-4 and TRBJ2-7, with D tentatively TRBD1 (6 bases). V was cut by 3 bases and J by 3 bases, with 12 bases left in between. The CDR3 has 14 residues. CDR3 amino acids: CASSFAGVFYEQYF. In DNA, the CDR3 is TGTGCCAGCAGTTTTGCAGGGGTCTTCTACGAGCAGTACTTC.